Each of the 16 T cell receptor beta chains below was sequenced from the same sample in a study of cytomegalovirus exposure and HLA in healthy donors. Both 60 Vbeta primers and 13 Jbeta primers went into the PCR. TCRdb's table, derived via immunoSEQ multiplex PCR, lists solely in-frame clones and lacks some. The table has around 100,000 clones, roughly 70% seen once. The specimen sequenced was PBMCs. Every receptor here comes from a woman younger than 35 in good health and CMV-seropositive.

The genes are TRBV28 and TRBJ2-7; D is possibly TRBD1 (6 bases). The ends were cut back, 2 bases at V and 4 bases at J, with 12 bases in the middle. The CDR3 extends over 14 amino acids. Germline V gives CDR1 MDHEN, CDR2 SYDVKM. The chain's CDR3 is CASSLTDSPYEQYF. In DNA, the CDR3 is TGTGCCAGCAGTTTAACGGACAGCCCTTACGAGCAGTACTTC.

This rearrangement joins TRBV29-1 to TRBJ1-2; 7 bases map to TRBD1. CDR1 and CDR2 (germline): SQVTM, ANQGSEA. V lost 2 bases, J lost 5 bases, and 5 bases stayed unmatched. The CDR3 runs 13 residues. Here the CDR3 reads CSVEQTGSYGYTF. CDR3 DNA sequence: TGCAGCGTTGAACAGACAGGGAGTTATGGCTACACCTTC.

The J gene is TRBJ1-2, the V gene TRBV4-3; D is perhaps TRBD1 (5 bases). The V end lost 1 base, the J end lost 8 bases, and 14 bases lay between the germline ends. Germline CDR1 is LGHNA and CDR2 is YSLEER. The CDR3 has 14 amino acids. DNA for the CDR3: TGCGCCAGCAGCCAAGTCCCCAGGGCTGGCGGCTACACCTTC. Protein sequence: CASSQVPRAGGYTF.

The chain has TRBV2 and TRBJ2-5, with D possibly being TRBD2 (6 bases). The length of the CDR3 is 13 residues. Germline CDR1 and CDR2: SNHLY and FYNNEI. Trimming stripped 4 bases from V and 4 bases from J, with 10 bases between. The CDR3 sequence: CASSGGVGETQYF. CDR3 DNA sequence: TGTGCCAGCAGTGGGGGGGTAGGAGAGACCCAGTACTTC.

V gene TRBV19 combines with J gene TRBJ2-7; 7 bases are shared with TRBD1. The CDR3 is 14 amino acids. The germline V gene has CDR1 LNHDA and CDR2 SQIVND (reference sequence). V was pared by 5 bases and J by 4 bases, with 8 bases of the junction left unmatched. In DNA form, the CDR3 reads TGTGCCAGTAGTTCTCGACCGACAGGGTACGAGCAGTACTTC. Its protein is CASSSRPTGYEQYF.

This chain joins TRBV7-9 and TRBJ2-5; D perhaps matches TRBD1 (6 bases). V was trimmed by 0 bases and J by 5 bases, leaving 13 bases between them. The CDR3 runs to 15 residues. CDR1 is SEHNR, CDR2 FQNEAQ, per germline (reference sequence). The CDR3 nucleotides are TGTGCCAGCAGCTTAGCAAGGGATAGGGGGGAGACCCAGTACTTC. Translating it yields CASSLARDRGETQYF.

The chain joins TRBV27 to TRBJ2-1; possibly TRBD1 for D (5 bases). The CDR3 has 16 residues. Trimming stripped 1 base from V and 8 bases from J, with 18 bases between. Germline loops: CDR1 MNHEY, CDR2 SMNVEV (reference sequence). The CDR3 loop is CASSLWSQGAVDEQFF. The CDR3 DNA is TGTGCCAGCAGTTTATGGTCCCAGGGTGCAGTGGATGAGCAGTTCTTC.

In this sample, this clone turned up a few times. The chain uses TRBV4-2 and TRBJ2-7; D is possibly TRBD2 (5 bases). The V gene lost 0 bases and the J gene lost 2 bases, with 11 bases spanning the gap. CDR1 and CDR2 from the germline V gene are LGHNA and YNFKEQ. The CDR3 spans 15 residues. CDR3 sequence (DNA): TGTGCCAGCAGCCAAGAAGCGGTAGAGACCTACGAGCAGTACTTC. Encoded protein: CASSQEAVETYEQYF.

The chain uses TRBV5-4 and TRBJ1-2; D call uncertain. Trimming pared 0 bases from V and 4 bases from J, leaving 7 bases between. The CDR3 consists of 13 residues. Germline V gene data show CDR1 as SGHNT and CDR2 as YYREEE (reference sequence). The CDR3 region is CASSLAGIYGYTF. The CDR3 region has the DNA TGTGCCAGCAGCTTGGCGGGAATCTATGGCTACACCTTC.

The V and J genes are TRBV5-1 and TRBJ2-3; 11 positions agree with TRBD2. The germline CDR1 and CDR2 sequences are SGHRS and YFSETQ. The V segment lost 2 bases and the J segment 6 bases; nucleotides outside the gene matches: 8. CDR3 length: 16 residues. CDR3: CASSLFSGGAGDTQYF. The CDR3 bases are TGCGCCAGCAGCTTATTTAGCGGGGGGGCCGGGGATACGCAGTATTTT.

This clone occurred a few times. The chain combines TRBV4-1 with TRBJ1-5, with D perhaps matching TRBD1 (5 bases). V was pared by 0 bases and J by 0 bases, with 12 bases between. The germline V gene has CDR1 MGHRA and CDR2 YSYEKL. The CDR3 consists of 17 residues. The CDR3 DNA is TGCGCCAGCAGCCAAGATCAGGGATCTTATAGCAATCAGCCCCAGCATTTT. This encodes CASSQDQGSYSNQPQHF.

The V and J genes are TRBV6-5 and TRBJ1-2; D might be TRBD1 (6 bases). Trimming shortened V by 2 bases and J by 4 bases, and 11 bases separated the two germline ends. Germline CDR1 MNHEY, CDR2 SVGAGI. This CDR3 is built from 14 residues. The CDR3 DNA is TGTGCCAGCAGTTACGGGGGGGCGGGCTATGGCTACACCTTC. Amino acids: CASSYGGAGYGYTF.

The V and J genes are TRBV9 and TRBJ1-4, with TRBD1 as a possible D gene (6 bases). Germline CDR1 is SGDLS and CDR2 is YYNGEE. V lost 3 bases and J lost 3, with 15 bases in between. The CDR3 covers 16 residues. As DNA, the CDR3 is TGTGCCAGCAGCGGAAAAAGGGGGGGTGCTAATGAAAAACTGTTTTTT. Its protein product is CASSGKRGGANEKLFF.

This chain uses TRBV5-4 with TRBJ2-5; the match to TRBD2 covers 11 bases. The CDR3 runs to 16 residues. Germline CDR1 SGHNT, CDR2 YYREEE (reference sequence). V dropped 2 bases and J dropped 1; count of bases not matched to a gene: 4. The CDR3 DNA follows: TGTGCCAGCAGCTTCGGACTAGCGGGCGCCCAAGAGACCCAGTACTTC. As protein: CASSFGLAGAQETQYF.

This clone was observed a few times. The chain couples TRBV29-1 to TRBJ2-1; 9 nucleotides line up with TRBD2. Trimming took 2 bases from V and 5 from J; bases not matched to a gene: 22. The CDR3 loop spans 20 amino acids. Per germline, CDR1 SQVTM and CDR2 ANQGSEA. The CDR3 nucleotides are TGCAGCGTTGAAAAGCCCCGAGTAGCGGGAGTTTTGTCCGCGGACAATGAGCAGTTCTTC. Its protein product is CSVEKPRVAGVLSADNEQFF.

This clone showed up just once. The CDR3 region is CASSRSRTGGGGNTIYF. DNA of the CDR3: TGTGCCAGCAGCCGTAGTAGGACAGGGGGCGGTGGAAACACCATATATTTT. The chain has TRBV7-6 and TRBJ1-3; 11 bases map to TRBD1. Germline-derived CDR1 and CDR2 are SGHVS and FNYEAQ. Unmatched junction bases numbered 9, after V lost 5 bases and J lost 3 bases. This CDR3 has 17 residues.